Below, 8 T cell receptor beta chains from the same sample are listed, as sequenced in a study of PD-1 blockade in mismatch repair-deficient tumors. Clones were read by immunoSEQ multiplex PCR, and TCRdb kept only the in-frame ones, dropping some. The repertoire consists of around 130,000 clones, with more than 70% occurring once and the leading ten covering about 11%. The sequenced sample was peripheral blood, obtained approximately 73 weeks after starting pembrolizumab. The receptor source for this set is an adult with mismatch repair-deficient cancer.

The CDR3 region is CASSEAGETQYF. The CDR3 nucleotides are TGTGCCAGCAGTGAAGCCGGGGAGACCCAGTACTTC. This chain links TRBV2 with TRBJ2-5; no clear D. This CDR3 is 12 amino acids long. Per the germline V gene, CDR1 is SNHLY and CDR2 is FYNNEI. The V end lost 0 bases, the J end lost 5 bases, and 4 bases lay between the germline ends.

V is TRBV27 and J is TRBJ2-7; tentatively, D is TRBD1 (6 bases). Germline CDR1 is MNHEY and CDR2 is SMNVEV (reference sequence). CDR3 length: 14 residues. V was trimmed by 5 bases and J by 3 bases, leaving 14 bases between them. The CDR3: CASSATGLVYEQYF. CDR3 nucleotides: TGTGCCAGCAGTGCGACAGGTTTGGTCTACGAGCAGTACTTC.

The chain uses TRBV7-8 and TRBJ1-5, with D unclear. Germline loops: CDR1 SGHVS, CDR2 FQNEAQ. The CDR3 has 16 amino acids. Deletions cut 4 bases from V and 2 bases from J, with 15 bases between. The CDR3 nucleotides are TGTGCCAGCAGCTCAGGAGAAGGGCTTCGCAATCAGCCCCAGCATTTT. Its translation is CASSSGEGLRNQPQHF.

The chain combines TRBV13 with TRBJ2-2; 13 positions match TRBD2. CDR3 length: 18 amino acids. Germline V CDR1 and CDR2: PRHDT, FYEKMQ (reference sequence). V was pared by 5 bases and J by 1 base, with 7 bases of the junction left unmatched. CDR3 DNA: TGTGCCAGCAGCCTAAGGACTAGCGGGAGACTGAACACCGGGGAGCTGTTTTTT. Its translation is CASSLRTSGRLNTGELFF.

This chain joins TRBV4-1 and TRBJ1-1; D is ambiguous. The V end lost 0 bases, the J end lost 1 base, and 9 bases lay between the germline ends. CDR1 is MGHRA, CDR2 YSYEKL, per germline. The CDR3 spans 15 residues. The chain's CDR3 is CASSQDPVPNTEAFF. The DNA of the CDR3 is TGCGCCAGCAGCCAAGATCCCGTTCCGAACACTGAAGCTTTCTTT.

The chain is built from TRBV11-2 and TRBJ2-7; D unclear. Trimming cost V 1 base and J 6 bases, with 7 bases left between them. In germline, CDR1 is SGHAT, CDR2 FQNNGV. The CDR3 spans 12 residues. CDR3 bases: TGTGCCAGCAGCTTAGGGACGGGCGAGCAGTACTTC. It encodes CASSLGTGEQYF.

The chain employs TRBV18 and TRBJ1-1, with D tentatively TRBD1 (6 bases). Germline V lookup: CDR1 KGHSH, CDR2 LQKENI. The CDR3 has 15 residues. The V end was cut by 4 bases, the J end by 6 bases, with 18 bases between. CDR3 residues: CASSRRGGLGAEAFF. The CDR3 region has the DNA TGTGCCAGCTCACGTCGCGGGGGGCTTGGGGCTGAAGCTTTCTTT.

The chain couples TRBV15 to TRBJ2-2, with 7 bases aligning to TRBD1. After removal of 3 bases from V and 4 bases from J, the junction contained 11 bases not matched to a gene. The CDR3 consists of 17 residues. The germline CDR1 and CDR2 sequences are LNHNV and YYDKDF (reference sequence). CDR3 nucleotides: TGTGCCACCAGCAGGGTCCAAGGGGGCTTCGGCACCGGGGAGCTGTTTTTT. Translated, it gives CATSRVQGGFGTGELFF.